One sample yielded the 20 T cell receptor beta chains listed below, sequenced in a study of CD8+ T cells in alopecia areata. The treatment is: oral pan-JAK inhibitor, 5-10 mg twice daily. Investigators isolated RNA and reverse transcribed it into cDNA to act as the sequencing template. Method: immunoSEQ multiplex PCR; TCRdb's copy keeps in-frame clones and lacks some. This sample carries approximately 100,000 clones, 60% of them seen once, and the ten largest clones take roughly 17%. This specimen was CD8+ T cells sorted from blood, taken between weeks 55 and 65, from a patient treated with tofacitinib. These receptors were taken from a human donor with alopecia areata.

This clone was counted between two and nine times. The DNA for the CDR3 is TGTGCCACCAGCAAGTTCATGGCATCCGGGAAGGAAGATACGCAGTATTTT. This translates into CATSKFMASGKEDTQYF. This chain joins TRBV15 and TRBJ2-3, with D possibly matching TRBD2 (5 bases). V was shortened by 4 bases and J by 5 bases, with 22 bases between the two germline ends. CDR1 is LNHNV and CDR2 is YYDKDF in the germline V gene (reference sequence). The CDR3 contains 17 residues.

The chain combines TRBV30 with TRBJ2-1; the match to TRBD2 covers 7 bases. The CDR3 totals 14 residues. CDR1 and CDR2 from the germline V gene are GTSNPN and SVGIG (reference sequence). The V and J ends lost 1 base and 6 bases, in that order; junction bases with no gene match: 6. CDR3 in DNA: TGTGCCTGGAGTGGGGACCCGGGGGGCAATGAGCAGTTCTTC. Amino acid sequence: CAWSGDPGGNEQFF. Drawing the rest from reference TRBV30 and TRBJ2-1, the complete variable domain is SQTIHQWPATLVQPVGSPLSLECTVEGTSNPNLYWYRQAAGRGLQLLFYSVGIGQISSEVPQNLSASRPQDRQFILSSKKLLLSDSGFYLCAWSGDPGGNEQFFGPGTRLTVL.

This clone was seen more than once but under ten times. The V gene is TRBV5-1, the J gene TRBJ2-7; D ambiguous. V was clipped by 0 bases and J by 2 bases, with 9 bases between them. Germline loops: CDR1 SGHRS, CDR2 YFSETQ. The CDR3 loop spans 14 amino acids. The chain's CDR3 is CASSLEDVPYEQYF. DNA for the CDR3: TGCGCCAGCAGCTTGGAGGATGTTCCCTACGAGCAGTACTTC.

The table lists this clone with a few counts. The CDR3 bases are TGCGCCAGCAGCCACGGGACAGAGAATCGAGATACGCAGTATTTT. Its translation: CASSHGTENRDTQYF. The V gene is TRBV4-1, the J gene TRBJ2-3, with 7 bases that match TRBD1. The germline V gene encodes CDR1 MGHRA and CDR2 YSYEKL. The CDR3 is made up of 15 amino acids. Unmatched junction bases numbered 8, after V lost 3 bases and J lost 5 bases.

CDR3: CASDGYGGVLQVVNTEAFF. Here the CDR3 DNA reads TGCGCCAGCGATGGGTACGGCGGAGTACTCCAAGTGGTGAACACTGAAGCTTTCTTT. The chain has TRBV4-1 and TRBJ1-1; no reliable D call. This CDR3 has 19 residues. Looked up from germline, CDR1 is MGHRA and CDR2 is YSYEKL. With 8 bases removed from V and 0 bases from J, the gap between germline ends came to 28 bases.

This clone was recorded a few times. The genes are TRBV2 and TRBJ2-1; no firm D call. The CDR3 is 14 amino acids. V lost 2 bases, J lost 8 bases, and 13 bases lay in between. From germline, CDR1 is SNHLY and CDR2 FYNNEI. CDR3 region: CASSELVRVDEQFF. CDR3 DNA sequence: TGTGCCAGCAGTGAACTGGTTAGGGTTGATGAGCAGTTCTTC. The complete variable domain, with remaining parts taken from reference TRBV2 and TRBJ2-1, reads EPEVTQTPSHQVTQMGQEVILRCVPISNHLYFYWYRQILGQKVEFLVSFYNNEISEKSEIFDDQFSVERPDGSNFTLKIRSTKLEDSAMYFCASSELVRVDEQFFGPGTRLTVL.

The V gene is TRBV9, the J gene TRBJ1-2; TRBD1 matches at 8 bases. CDR1 is SGDLS and CDR2 is YYNGEE in the germline V gene. V trimming: 0 bases; J trimming: 8 bases; junction bases outside the gene matches: 3. The CDR3 length is 13 residues. The CDR3 bases are TGTGCCAGCAGCGTAGCAGGGGGCCAAGGCTACACCTTC. Encoded protein: CASSVAGGQGYTF.

The gene calls are TRBV27 and TRBJ2-7; tentative D call: TRBD1 (5 bases). Germline V lookup: CDR1 MNHEY, CDR2 SMNVEV (reference sequence). V was clipped by 1 base and J by 1 base, with 11 bases between them. The CDR3 length is 15 residues. This CDR3 reads CASSLFWGGSYEQYF. DNA for the CDR3: TGTGCCAGCAGTTTATTTTGGGGCGGATCCTACGAGCAGTACTTC.

Here the CDR3 DNA reads TGTGCCATTCTTCAACTGAACACCGGGGAGCTGTTTTTT. As protein: CAILQLNTGELFF. The chain uses TRBV10-3 and TRBJ2-2; the D is unclear. This CDR3 contains 13 residues. V gave up 9 bases and J gave up 1 base, with 9 bases separating them. Germline loops: CDR1 ENHRY, CDR2 SYGVKD.

This clone came up many times. V is TRBV14 and J is TRBJ1-2; 9 bases align to TRBD1. CDR1 is SGHDN and CDR2 is FVKESK in the germline V gene. V shed 4 bases, J shed 3 bases, and the junction held 6 bases outside the gene matches. The CDR3 is 15 residues long. This CDR3 reads CASSPRDRVDYGYTF. CDR3 nucleotides: TGTGCCAGCAGCCCCCGGGACAGGGTAGACTATGGCTACACCTTC. Variable domain in full (rest from reference TRBV14 and TRBJ1-2): EAGVTQFPSHSVIEKGQTVTLRCDPISGHDNLYWYRRVMGKEIKFLLHFVKESKQDESGMPNNRFLAERTGGTYSTLKVQPAELEDSGVYFCASSPRDRVDYGYTFGSGTRLTVV.

This chain links TRBV29-1 with TRBJ2-3, with D perhaps TRBD1 or TRBD2 (5 bases each). From germline, CDR1 is SQVTM and CDR2 ANQGSEA. This CDR3 contains 13 residues. Trimming took 5 bases from V and 7 from J, leaving 16 bases between them. Here the CDR3 reads CSVQRRDHYTQYF. CDR3 nucleotide sequence: TGCAGCGTTCAGCGCCGGGACCACTATACGCAGTATTTT.

The table lists this clone with a count of one. The chain is built from TRBV7-6 and TRBJ2-7, with a tentative D call TRBD2 (5 bases). Germline CDR1 SGHVS, CDR2 FNYEAQ. V was pared by 1 base and J by 3 bases, with 16 bases between. The length of the CDR3 is 16 residues. The CDR3 sequence is CASSLGGDGEYYEQYF. In DNA, the CDR3 is TGTGCCAGCAGCTTAGGTGGTGACGGGGAGTACTACGAGCAGTACTTC. Using reference TRBV7-6 and TRBJ2-7 for the parts outside the CDR3, the full variable domain is GAGVSQSPRYKVTKRGQDVALRCDPISGHVSLYWYRQALGQGPEFLTYFNYEAQQDKSGLPNDRFSAERPEGSISTLTIQRTEQRDSAMYRCASSLGGDGEYYEQYFGPGTRLTVT.

The chain combines TRBV2 with TRBJ2-7; D possibly matches TRBD1 or TRBD2 (5 bases each). V shed 6 bases and J shed 5 bases, with 8 bases lying between them. The CDR3 is 11 residues long. Per the germline V gene, CDR1 is SNHLY and CDR2 is FYNNEI. The CDR3 protein is CASRGRHEQYF. CDR3 bases: TGTGCCAGCAGGGGACGTCACGAGCAGTACTTC.

This sequence joins TRBV30 and TRBJ2-7; the D is unclear. Germline V gene data show CDR1 as GTSNPN and CDR2 as SVGIG (reference sequence). This CDR3 spans 13 amino acids. V lost 3 bases, J lost 4 bases, and 13 bases lay in between. CDR3 sequence (DNA): TGTGCCTGGAGCCCAGGCTTTGATTACGAGCAGTACTTC. Its translation: CAWSPGFDYEQYF.

The rearrangement joins TRBV25-1 to TRBJ1-2; TRBD1 is a possible D gene (5 bases). Germline V gene lookup returns CDR1 MGHDK and CDR2 SYGVNS. V lost 5 bases, J lost 3 bases, and 7 bases lay in between. The CDR3 covers 12 residues. The CDR3 sequence: CASSPGDYGYTF. The DNA for the CDR3 is TGTGCCAGCAGTCCGGGGGACTATGGCTACACCTTC.

V is TRBV7-8 and J is TRBJ2-7, with 10 positions matching TRBD1. The CDR3 contains 14 residues. Germline lookup yields CDR1 SGHVS and CDR2 FQNEAQ. J gave up 2 bases and V 6 bases, and 4 bases lay outside the gene matches. CDR3 bases: TGTGCCAGCAGTCCCGGGACAGGGGCCTACGAGCAGTACTTC. This encodes CASSPGTGAYEQYF.

This clone was seen just once. This sequence joins TRBV9 and TRBJ1-2, with 8 bases fitting TRBD1. The J segment lost 5 bases and the V segment lost 3 bases, leaving 3 bases of the junction unmatched. This CDR3 region has 13 residues. The germline V gene has CDR1 SGDLS and CDR2 YYNGEE. CDR3 residues: CASSAGTGYGYTF. CDR3 DNA sequence: TGTGCCAGCAGCGCCGGGACAGGATATGGCTACACCTTC.

The V and J genes are TRBV5-6 and TRBJ2-1; 14 bases are a match to TRBD2. CDR3 length equals 16 residues. V shed 4 bases, J shed 8 bases, and the junction held 8 bases outside the gene matches. CDR1 and CDR2 (germline): SGHDT, YYEEEE. In DNA form, the CDR3 reads TGTGCCAGCAGCCGAGCCGGGACTAGCGGGGGTGATGAGCAGTTCTTC. It specifies CASSRAGTSGGDEQFF.

This clone occurred once. The chain is built from TRBV7-8 and TRBJ1-2, with TRBD1 matching 7 bases. This CDR3 has 16 residues. Germline CDR1 SGHVS, CDR2 FQNEAQ. After removal of 5 bases from V and 0 bases from J, the junction contained 9 bases not matched to a gene. For the CDR3, the DNA is TGTGCCAGCAGCCTCCCCGGGACAGAGCCTAACTATGGCTACACCTTC. Protein sequence: CASSLPGTEPNYGYTF. The variable domain in full, with the rest retrieved from reference TRBV7-8 and TRBJ1-2, is GAGVSQSPRYKVAKRGQDVALRCDPISGHVSLFWYQQALGQGPEFLTYFQNEAQLDKSGLPSDRFFAERPEGSVSTLKIQRTQQEDSAVYLCASSLPGTEPNYGYTFGSGTRLTVV.

The rearrangement links TRBV27 to TRBJ2-7; 8 bases are shared with TRBD1. Trimming at V came to 5 bases and at J to 2 bases, leaving 2 bases not matched to a gene. Germline values: CDR1 MNHEY, CDR2 SMNVEV (reference sequence). The length of the CDR3 is 13 residues. The CDR3 DNA reads TGTGCCAGCAGTCCGGACAGGGCCTACGAGCAGTACTTC. Encoded protein: CASSPDRAYEQYF.